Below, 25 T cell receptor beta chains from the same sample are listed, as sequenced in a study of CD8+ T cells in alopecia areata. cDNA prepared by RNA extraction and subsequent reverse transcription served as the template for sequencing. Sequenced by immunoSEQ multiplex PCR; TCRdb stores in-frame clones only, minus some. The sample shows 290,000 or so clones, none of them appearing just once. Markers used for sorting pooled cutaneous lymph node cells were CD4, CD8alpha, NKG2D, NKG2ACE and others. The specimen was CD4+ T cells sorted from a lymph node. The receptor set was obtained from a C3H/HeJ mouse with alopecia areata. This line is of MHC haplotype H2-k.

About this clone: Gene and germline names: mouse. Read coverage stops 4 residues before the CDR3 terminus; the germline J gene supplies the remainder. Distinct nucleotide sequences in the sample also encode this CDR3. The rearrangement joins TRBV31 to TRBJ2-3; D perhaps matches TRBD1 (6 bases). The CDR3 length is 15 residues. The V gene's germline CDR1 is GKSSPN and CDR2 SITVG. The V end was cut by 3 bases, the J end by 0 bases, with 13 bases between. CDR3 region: CAWSQGTSSAETLYF. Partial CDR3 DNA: TGTGCCTGGAGCCAAGGGACATCTAGTGCAGAA. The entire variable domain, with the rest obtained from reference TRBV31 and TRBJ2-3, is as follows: AQTIHQWPVAEIKAVGSPLSLGCTIKGKSSPNLYWYWQATGGTLQQLFYSITVGQVESVVQLNLSASRPKDDQFILSTEKLLLSHSGFYLCAWSQGTSSAETLYFGSGTRLTVL.

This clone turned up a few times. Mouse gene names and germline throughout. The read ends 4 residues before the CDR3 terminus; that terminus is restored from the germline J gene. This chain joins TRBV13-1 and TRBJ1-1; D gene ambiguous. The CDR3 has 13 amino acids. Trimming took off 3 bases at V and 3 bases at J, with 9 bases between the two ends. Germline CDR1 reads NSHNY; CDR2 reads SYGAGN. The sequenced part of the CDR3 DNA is TGTGCCAGCAGTGCCAGGAAGGACACA. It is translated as CASSARKDT. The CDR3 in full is CASSARKDTEVFF.

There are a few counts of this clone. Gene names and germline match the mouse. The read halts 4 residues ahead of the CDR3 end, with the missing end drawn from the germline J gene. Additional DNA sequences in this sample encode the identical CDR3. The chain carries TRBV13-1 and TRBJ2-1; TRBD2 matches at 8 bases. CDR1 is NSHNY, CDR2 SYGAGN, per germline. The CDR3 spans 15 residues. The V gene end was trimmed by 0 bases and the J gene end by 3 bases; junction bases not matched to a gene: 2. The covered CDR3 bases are TGTGCCAGCAGTGATGCTGGGGGGCGCTATGCT. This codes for CASSDAGGRYA. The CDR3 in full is CASSDAGGRYAEQFF.

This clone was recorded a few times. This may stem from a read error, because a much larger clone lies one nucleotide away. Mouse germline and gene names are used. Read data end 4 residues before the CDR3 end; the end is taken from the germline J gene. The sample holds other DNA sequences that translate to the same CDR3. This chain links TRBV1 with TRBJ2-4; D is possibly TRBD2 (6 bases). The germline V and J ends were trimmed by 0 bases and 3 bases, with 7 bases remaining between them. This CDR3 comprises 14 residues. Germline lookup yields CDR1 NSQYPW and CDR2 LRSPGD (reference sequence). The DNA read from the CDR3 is TGCACCTGCAGTGCAGACTGGGGCCAAAAC. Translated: CTCSADWGQN. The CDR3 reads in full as CTCSADWGQNTLYF.

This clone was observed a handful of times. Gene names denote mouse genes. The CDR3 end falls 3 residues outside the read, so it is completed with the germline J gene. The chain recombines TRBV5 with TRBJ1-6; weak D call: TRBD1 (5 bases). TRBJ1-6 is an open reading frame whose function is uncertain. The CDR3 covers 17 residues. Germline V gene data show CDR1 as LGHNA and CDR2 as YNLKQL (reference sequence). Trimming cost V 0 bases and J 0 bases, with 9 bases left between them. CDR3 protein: CASSQDSGYSYNSPLYF. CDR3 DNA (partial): TGTGCCAGCAGCCAAGATTCAGGGTATTCCTATAATTCGCCC.

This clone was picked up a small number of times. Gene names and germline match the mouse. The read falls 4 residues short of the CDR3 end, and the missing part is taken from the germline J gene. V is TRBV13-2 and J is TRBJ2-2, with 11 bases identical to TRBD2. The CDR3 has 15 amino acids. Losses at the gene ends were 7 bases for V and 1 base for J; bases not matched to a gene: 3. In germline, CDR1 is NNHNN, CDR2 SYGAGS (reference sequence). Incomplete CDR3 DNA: TGTGCCAGCCGCGGACTGGGGGGAAACACCGGG. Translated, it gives CASRGLGGNTG. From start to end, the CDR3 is CASRGLGGNTGQLYF.

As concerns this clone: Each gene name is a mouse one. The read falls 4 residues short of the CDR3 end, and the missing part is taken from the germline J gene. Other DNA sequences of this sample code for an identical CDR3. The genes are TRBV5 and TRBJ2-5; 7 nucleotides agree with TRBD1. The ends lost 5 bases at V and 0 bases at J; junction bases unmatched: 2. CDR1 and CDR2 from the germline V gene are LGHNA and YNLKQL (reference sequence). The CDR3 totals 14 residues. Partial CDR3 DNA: TGTGCCAGCAGCTTGACAGGGAACCAAGAC. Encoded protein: CASSLTGNQD. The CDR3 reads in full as CASSLTGNQDTQYF.

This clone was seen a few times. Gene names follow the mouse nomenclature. The CDR3 loop is CASKQPSAETLYF. Partial CDR3 DNA: TGTGCCAGCAAACAGCCTAGTGCAGAA. The chain uses TRBV13-3 and TRBJ2-3; D is ambiguous. Read coverage stops 4 residues before the CDR3 terminus; the germline J gene supplies the remainder. V was shortened by 6 bases and J by 0 bases, with 8 bases between the two germline ends. The CDR3 consists of 13 residues. Germline CDR1 is NNHDY and CDR2 is SYVADS.

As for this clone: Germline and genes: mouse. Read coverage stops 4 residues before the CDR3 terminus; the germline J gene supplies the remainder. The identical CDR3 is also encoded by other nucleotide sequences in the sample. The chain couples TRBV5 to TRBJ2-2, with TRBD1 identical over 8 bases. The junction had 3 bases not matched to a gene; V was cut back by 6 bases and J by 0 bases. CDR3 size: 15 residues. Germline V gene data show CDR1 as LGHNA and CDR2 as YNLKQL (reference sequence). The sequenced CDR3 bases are TGTGCCAGCAGTCAGACAGGGGCAAACACCGGG. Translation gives CASSQTGANTG. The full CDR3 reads CASSQTGANTGQLYF.

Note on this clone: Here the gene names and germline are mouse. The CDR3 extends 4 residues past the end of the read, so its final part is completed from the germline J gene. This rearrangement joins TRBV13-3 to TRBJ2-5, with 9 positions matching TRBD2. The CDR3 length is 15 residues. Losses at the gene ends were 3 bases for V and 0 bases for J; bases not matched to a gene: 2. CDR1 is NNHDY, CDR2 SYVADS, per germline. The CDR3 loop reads CASSGLGDNQDTQYF. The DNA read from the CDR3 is TGTGCCAGCAGTGGACTGGGGGATAACCAAGAC.

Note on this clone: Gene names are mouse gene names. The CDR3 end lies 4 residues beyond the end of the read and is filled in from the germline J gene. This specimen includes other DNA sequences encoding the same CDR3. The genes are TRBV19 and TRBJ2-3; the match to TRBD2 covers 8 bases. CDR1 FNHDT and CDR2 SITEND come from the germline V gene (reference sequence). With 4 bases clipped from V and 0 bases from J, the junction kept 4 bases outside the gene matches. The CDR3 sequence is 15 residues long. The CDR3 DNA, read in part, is TGTGCCAGCAGTCGGGACTGGACTAGTGCAGAA. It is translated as CASSRDWTSAE. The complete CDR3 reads CASSRDWTSAETLYF.

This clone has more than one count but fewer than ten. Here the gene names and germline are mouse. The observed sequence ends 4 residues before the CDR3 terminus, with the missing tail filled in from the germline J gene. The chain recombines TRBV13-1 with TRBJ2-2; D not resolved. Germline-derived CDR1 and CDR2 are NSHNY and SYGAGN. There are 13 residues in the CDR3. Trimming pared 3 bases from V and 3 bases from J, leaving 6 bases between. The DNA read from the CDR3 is TGTGCCAGCAGTGTCCAGGACACCGGG. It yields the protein CASSVQDTG. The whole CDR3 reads CASSVQDTGQLYF.

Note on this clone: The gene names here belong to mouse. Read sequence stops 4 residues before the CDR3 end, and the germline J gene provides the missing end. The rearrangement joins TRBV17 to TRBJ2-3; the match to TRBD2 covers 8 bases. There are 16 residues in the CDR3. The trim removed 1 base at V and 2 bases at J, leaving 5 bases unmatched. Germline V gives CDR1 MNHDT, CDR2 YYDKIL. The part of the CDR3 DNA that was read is TGTGCTAGCAGTAGAGGAGGGGGGGCGCCTGCAGAA. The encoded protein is CASSRGGGAPAE. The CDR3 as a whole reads CASSRGGGAPAETLYF.

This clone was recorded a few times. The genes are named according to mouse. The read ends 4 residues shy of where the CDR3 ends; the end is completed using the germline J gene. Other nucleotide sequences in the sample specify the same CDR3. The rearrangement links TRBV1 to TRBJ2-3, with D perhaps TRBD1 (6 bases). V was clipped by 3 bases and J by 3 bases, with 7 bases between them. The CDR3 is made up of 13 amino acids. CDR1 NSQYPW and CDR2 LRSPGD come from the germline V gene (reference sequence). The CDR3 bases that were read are TGCACCTGCAGTGCCCAGGGGGCAGAA. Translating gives CTCSAQGAE. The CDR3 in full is CTCSAQGAETLYF.

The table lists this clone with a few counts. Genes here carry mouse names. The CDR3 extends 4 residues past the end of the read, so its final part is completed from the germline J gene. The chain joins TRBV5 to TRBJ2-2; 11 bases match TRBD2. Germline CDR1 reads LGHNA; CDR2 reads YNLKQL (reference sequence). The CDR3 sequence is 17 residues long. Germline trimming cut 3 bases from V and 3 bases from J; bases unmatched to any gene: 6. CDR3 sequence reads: CASSQLLGGRDTGQLYF. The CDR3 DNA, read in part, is TGTGCCAGCAGCCAGTTACTGGGGGGGCGTGACACCGGG.

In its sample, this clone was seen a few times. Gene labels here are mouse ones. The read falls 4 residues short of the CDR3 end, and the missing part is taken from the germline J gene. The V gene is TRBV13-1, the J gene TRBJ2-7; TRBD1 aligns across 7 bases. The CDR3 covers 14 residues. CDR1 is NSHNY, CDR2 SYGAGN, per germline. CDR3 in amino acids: CASSDASGQYEQYF. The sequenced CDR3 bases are TGTGCCAGCAGTGATGCATCGGGACAGTAT.

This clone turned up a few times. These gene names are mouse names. The part of the CDR3 DNA that was read is TGTGCCAGCAGTATCTGGGCGAGCTCCTAT. Translation gives CASSIWASSY. The CDR3 reads in full as CASSIWASSYEQYF. The chain employs TRBV19 and TRBJ2-7, with a possible D match to TRBD2 (5 bases). The read gets to within 4 residues of the CDR3 end, and the germline J gene fills in the rest. Trimming took off 2 bases at V and 0 bases at J, with 9 bases between the two ends. The CDR3 loop spans 14 amino acids. Germline CDR1 reads FNHDT; CDR2 reads SITEND (reference sequence).

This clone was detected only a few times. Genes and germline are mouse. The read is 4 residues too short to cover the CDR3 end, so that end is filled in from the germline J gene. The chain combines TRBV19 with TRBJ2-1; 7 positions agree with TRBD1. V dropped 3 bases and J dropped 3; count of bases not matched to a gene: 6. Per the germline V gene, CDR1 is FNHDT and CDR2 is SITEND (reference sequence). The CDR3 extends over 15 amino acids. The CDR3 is CASSTFRDSYAEQFF. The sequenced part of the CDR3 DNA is TGTGCCAGCAGTACTTTCCGGGACAGCTATGCT.

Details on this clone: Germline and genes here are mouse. The DNA read from the CDR3 is TGTGCCAGCAGTGAGGGGACAGGGAGTGCT. Its translation: CASSEGTGSA. The CDR3 as a whole reads CASSEGTGSAEQFF. The genes are TRBV13-1 and TRBJ2-1, with 9 bases matching TRBD1. The read falls 4 residues short of the CDR3 end, and the missing part is taken from the germline J gene. Looked up from germline, CDR1 is NSHNY and CDR2 is SYGAGN. The length of the CDR3 is 14 residues. V lost 2 bases and J lost 6; bases outside the gene matches: 3.

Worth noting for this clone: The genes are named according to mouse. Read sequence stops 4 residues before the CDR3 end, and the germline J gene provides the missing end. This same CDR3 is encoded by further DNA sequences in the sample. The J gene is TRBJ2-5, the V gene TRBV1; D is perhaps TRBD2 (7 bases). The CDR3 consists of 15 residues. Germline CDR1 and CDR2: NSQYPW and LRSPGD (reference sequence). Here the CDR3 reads CTCSADGGGRDTQYF. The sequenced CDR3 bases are TGCACCTGCAGTGCAGATGGTGGGGGGCGAGAC.

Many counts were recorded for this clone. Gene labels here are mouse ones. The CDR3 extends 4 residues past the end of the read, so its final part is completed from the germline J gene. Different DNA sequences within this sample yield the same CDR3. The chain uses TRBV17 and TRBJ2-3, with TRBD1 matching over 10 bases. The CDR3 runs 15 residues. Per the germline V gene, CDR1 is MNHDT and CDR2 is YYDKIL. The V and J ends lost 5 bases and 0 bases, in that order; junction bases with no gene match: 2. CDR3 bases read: TGTGCTAGCAGTCGGGGACAGGGGAGTGCAGAA. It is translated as CASSRGQGSAE. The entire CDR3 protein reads CASSRGQGSAETLYF.

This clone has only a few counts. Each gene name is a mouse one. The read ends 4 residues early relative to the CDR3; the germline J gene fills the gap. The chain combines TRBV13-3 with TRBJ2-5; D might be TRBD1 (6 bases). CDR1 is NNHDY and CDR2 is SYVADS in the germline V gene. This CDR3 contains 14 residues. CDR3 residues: CASSDAQGRDTQYF. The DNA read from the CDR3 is TGTGCCAGCAGTGATGCACAGGGAAGAGAC.

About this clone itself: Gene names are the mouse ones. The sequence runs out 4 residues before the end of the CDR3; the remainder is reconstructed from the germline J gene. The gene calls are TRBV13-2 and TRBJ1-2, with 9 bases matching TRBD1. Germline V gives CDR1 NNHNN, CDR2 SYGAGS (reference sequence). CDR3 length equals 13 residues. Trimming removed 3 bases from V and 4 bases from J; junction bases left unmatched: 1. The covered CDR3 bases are TGTGCCAGCGGTGCGACAGGGGGCTCC. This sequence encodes CASGATGGS. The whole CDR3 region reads CASGATGGSDYTF.

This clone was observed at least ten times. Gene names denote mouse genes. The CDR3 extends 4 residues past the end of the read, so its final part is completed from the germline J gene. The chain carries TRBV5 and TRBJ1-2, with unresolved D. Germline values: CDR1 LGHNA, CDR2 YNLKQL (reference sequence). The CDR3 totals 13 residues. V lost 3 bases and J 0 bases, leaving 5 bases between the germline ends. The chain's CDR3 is CASSQTSNSDYTF. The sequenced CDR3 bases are TGTGCCAGCAGCCAGACATCAAACTCC.

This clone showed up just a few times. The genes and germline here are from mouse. The sequenced part of the CDR3 DNA is TGTGCCAGCGGCCTCCGGACAATAAACTCC. Protein product: CASGLRTINS. The whole CDR3 sequence is CASGLRTINSDYTF. V and J are TRBV13-2 and TRBJ1-2; D may be TRBD1 (5 bases). The CDR3 extends 4 residues past the end of the read, so its final part is completed from the germline J gene. In germline, CDR1 is NNHNN, CDR2 SYGAGS (reference sequence). The CDR3 covers 14 residues. Trimming took 5 bases from V and 1 from J, leaving 12 bases between them.